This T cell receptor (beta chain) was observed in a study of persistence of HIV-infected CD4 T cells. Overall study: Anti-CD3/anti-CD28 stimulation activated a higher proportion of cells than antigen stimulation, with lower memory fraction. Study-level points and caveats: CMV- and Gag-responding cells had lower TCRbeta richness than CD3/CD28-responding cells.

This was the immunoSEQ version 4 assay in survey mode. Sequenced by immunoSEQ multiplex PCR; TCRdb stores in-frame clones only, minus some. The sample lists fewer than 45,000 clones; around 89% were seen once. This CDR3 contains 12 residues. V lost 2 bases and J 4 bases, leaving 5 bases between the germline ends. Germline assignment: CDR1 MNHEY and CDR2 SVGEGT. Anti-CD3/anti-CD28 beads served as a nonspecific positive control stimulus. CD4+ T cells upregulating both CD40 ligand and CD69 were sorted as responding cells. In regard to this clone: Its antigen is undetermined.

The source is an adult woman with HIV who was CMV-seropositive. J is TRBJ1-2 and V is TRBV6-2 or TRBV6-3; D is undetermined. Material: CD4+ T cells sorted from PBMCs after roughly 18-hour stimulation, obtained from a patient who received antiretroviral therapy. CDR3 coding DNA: TGTGCCAGCAGTTACCCGACCTATGGCTACACCTTC. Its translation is CASSYPTYGYTF.